A single sample gave rise to the 32 T cell receptor beta chains below, sequenced in a study of T cell responses to AZD1222 COVID-19 vaccine. Some clones are missing from TCRdb's copy, which holds only in-frame ones; the method was immunoSEQ multiplex PCR. The table has tens of thousands of clones, 70% to 90% seen once; the top ten hold 4% to 5%. The starting material was peripheral blood, obtained on day 0 of AZD1222 vaccination. The origin of the receptors is an adult in good health.

The chain employs TRBV5-4 and TRBJ1-2; 7 bases are a match to TRBD1. The trim removed 4 bases at V and 3 bases at J, leaving 6 bases unmatched. Germline values: CDR1 SGHNT, CDR2 YYREEE (reference sequence). The CDR3 loop spans 14 amino acids. CDR3: CASSTGQRDYGYTF. The CDR3 DNA follows: TGTGCCAGCAGCACGGGACAGCGAGACTATGGCTACACCTTC.

The rearrangement joins TRBV12-2 to TRBJ2-7; the table gives TRBD2 as D, unverified against the DNA. TRBV12-2 is a documented pseudogene. The CDR3 runs to 16 residues. CDR3 in amino acids: CASRLDTSGVLYEQYF. For the CDR3, the DNA is TGTGCAAGTCGCTTAGATACTAGCGGGGTCCTGTACGAGCAGTACTTC.

V usage is TRBV18 and J usage is TRBJ1-4; D perhaps matches TRBD1 (6 bases). The germline V and J ends were trimmed by 5 bases and 8 bases, with 18 bases remaining between them. Germline-derived CDR1 and CDR2 are KGHSH and LQKENI. The CDR3 sequence is 15 residues long. CDR3 bases: TGTGCCAGCTCATACGGGACATCCTTAGGGGAAAAACTGTTTTTT. Translation: CASSYGTSLGEKLFF.

This clone was recorded a few times. The CDR3 sequence is CAWSQPGDRGYEQYF. The CDR3 DNA is TGTGCCTGGAGTCAACCGGGGGATAGGGGTTACGAGCAGTACTTC. The chain uses TRBV30 and TRBJ2-7, with a possible D match to TRBD2 (6 bases). V was pared by 2 bases and J by 4 bases, with 18 bases between. The CDR3 contains 15 residues. Germline CDR1 GTSNPN, CDR2 SVGIG (reference sequence).

This chain uses TRBV12-3 or TRBV12-4 with TRBJ1-2; no clear D gene. The CDR3 has 12 amino acids. V was cut by 1 base and J by 4 bases, with 4 bases left in between. The CDR3 here is CASSLGLYGYTF. The CDR3 coding sequence is TGTGCCAGCAGTTTAGGGCTCTATGGCTACACCTTC.

In this sample, this clone turned up once. The rearrangement uses TRBV11-2 and TRBJ1-1; no firm D call. The CDR3 is 13 amino acids. Trimming left V 5 bases short and J 8 bases short, with 15 bases between. Germline V gene data show CDR1 as SGHAT and CDR2 as FQNNGV. CDR3 DNA sequence: TGTGCCAGCAGCAGATTATTAGGCCCAGAAGCTTTCTTT. Amino acids: CASSRLLGPEAFF.

This chain connects TRBV1 to TRBJ1-2. TRBV1 represents a pseudogene. The CDR3 is made up of 11 amino acids. The CDR3 sequence is CTSSGRDGYTF. CDR3 coding DNA: TGCACCAGCAGTGGACGGGATGGCTACACCTTC.

The chain employs TRBV7-8 and TRBJ2-5; 8 bases are shared with TRBD2. The CDR3 length is 17 residues. The V gene end was trimmed by 2 bases and the J gene end by 1 base; junction bases not matched to a gene: 9. Per the germline V gene, CDR1 is SGHVS and CDR2 is FQNEAQ. CDR3 amino acids: CASSLKRVLAAQETQYF. In nucleotides, the CDR3 is TGTGCCAGCAGCTTAAAGAGGGTACTAGCGGCCCAAGAGACCCAGTACTTC.

CDR3 residues: CASSLTGEASGGEGRTQYF. The CDR3 DNA is TGTGCCAGCAGCCTCACGGGGGAAGCTAGCGGGGGCGAGGGTAGGACCCAGTACTTC. J is TRBJ2-5 and V is TRBV3-1 (or the pseudogene TRBV3-2), with 10 positions matching TRBD2. Trimming cost V 4 bases and J 7 bases; bases outside gene matches: 21. The CDR3 is 19 amino acids. CDR1 LGHDT and CDR2 YNNKEL come from the germline V gene (reference sequence).

This clone was counted a few times. The J gene is TRBJ2-3, the V gene TRBV5-1; 12 bases align to TRBD2. The ends lost 7 bases at V and 2 bases at J; junction bases unmatched: 2. The germline V gene encodes CDR1 SGHRS and CDR2 YFSETQ. The CDR3 length is 14 residues. The CDR3 bases are TGCGCCAGCGGACTAGCGGGGCACACAGATACGCAGTATTTT. Protein product: CASGLAGHTDTQYF.

The chain uses TRBV11-2 and TRBJ1-1; D is uncertain. The V end lost 1 base, the J end lost 7 bases, and 10 bases lay between the germline ends. Germline CDR1 SGHAT, CDR2 FQNNGV. This CDR3 is 13 amino acids long. The CDR3 bases are TGTGCCAGCAGCTTAGGAGTCGCGATTGAAGCTTTCTTT. Protein sequence: CASSLGVAIEAFF.

The chain links TRBV7-9 to TRBJ1-5, with 8 positions matching TRBD1. V was pared by 4 bases and J by 7 bases, with 9 bases of the junction left unmatched. The CDR3 runs to 15 residues. Germline assignment: CDR1 SEHNR and CDR2 FQNEAQ (reference sequence). The CDR3 loop reads CASSSTTGVNQPQHF. The DNA for the CDR3 is TGTGCCAGCAGCTCGACGACAGGGGTAAACCAGCCCCAGCATTTT. Together with reference TRBV7-9 and TRBJ1-5, the CDR3 gives the full variable domain: DTGVSQNPRHKITKRGQNVTFRCDPISEHNRLYWYRQTLGQGPEFLTYFQNEAQLEKSRLLSDRFSAERPKGSFSTLEIQRTEQGDSAMYLCASSSTTGVNQPQHFGDGTRLSIL.

The chain employs TRBV5-4 and TRBJ2-1; D is possibly TRBD1 (6 bases). Germline CDR1 SGHNT, CDR2 YYREEE (reference sequence). The CDR3 covers 14 residues. Deletions cut 3 bases from V and 8 bases from J, with 15 bases between. The CDR3 nucleotides read TGTGCCAGCAGCTCCACTACAGGGTCGTATGAGCAGTTCTTC. Amino acids: CASSSTTGSYEQFF.

J is TRBJ1-4 and V is TRBV6-5; perhaps TRBD1 as D (5 bases). CDR1 and CDR2 (germline): MNHEY, SVGAGI. This CDR3 spans 16 amino acids. V was pared by 4 bases and J by 6 bases, with 18 bases between. CDR3 bases: TGTGCCAGCAGTTCCTTGGGAGGGGCAGGATATGAAAAACTGTTTTTT. Residues: CASSSLGGAGYEKLFF.

V and J are TRBV6-5 and TRBJ2-1; 12 nucleotides match TRBD2. After removal of 2 bases from V and 8 bases from J, the junction contained 4 bases not matched to a gene. CDR1 is MNHEY, CDR2 SVGAGI, per germline. This CDR3 region has 15 residues. Here the CDR3 DNA reads TGTGCCAGCAGTTACATGACTAGCGGGGGCTATGAGCAGTTCTTC. It yields the protein CASSYMTSGGYEQFF.

The CDR3, as DNA: TGTGCCAGCAGTTACTCGAACTCTTTTGGGGAGCAGTTCTTC. Protein sequence: CASSYSNSFGEQFF. The chain combines TRBV6-7 with TRBJ2-1; D uncertain. TRBV6-7 is placed among ORFs of uncertain function. V shed 0 bases and J shed 10 bases, with 13 bases lying between them. CDR3 size: 14 residues.

The chain uses TRBV6-2 or TRBV6-3 and TRBJ2-7; TRBD2 aligns across 7 bases. The CDR3 contains 14 residues. The germline V gene encodes CDR1 MNHEY and CDR2 SVGEGT. Trimming took 4 bases from V and 2 from J; bases not matched to a gene: 5. CDR3 DNA sequence: TGTGCCAGCAGTTCGGGACTACCAACCTACGAGCAGTACTTC. Residues: CASSSGLPTYEQYF.

The chain carries TRBV19 and TRBJ1-1; the D is unclear. In germline, CDR1 is LNHDA, CDR2 SQIVND (reference sequence). V lost 8 bases to trimming and J lost 4 bases, with 17 bases between them. CDR3 length: 14 residues. CDR3 nucleotide sequence: TGTGCCAGTGCCTCCATGGCGTGGAGCACTGAAGCTTTCTTT. It is translated as CASASMAWSTEAFF.

V is TRBV2 and J is TRBJ1-1, with D perhaps matching TRBD1 (6 bases). Germline lookup yields CDR1 SNHLY and CDR2 FYNNEI. Trimming removed 5 bases at V and 4 bases at J, with 11 bases between. The CDR3 sequence is 13 residues long. CDR3 protein: CASSLQGSTEAFF. Here the CDR3 DNA reads TGTGCCAGCAGTCTTCAGGGGAGCACTGAAGCTTTCTTT.

The chain recombines TRBV4-1 with TRBJ2-4; D possibly corresponds to TRBD1 (5 bases). Trimming removed 3 bases at V and 4 bases at J, with 22 bases between. Germline V gives CDR1 MGHRA, CDR2 YSYEKL. This CDR3 is 18 amino acids long. In DNA form, the CDR3 reads TGCGCCAGCAGCCAGGTCGCCCTTCAGTGGGGCGGAAAAAACATTCAGTACTTC. Translating it yields CASSQVALQWGGKNIQYF.

The chain joins TRBV23-1 to TRBJ2-3, with D unresolved. TRBV23-1 is classed as an ORF, of uncertain function. CDR3 length equals 15 residues. V lost 0 bases and J 2 bases, leaving 9 bases between the germline ends. The CDR3 loop reads CASSQSTDYTDTQYF. The DNA of the CDR3 is TGCGCCAGCAGTCAATCGACGGATTACACAGATACGCAGTATTTT.

This clone was detected only once. The rearrangement links TRBV11-3 to TRBJ1-6, with D uncertain. Germline V gene lookup returns CDR1 SGHNT and CDR2 YENEEA. This CDR3 contains 14 residues. V was shortened by 5 bases and J by 7 bases, with 12 bases between the two germline ends. The CDR3: CASSAKGNNSPLHF. CDR3 nucleotides: TGTGCCAGCAGCGCAAAAGGGAACAATTCACCCCTCCACTTT.

This clone is a singleton in its sample. The gene calls are TRBV16 and TRBJ1-5, with 9 bases lining up with TRBD1. CDR3 size: 14 residues. Germline CDR1 reads KGHSY; CDR2 reads FQNENV. V gave up 2 bases and J gave up 7 bases; unmatched junction bases: 3. The CDR3 loop is CASSQGTGRQPQHF. The CDR3 region has the DNA TGTGCCAGCAGCCAAGGGACAGGGAGGCAGCCCCAGCATTTT.

The chain couples TRBV9 to TRBJ1-1; D is possibly TRBD1 (5 bases). The V gene lost 7 bases and the J gene lost 1 base, with 11 bases spanning the gap. This CDR3 spans 13 amino acids. Germline V CDR1 and CDR2: SGDLS, YYNGEE. CDR3 residues: CASARGQNTEAFF. In nucleotides, the CDR3 is TGTGCCAGCGCGAGGGGTCAGAACACTGAAGCTTTCTTT. The entire variable domain, with the rest obtained from reference TRBV9 and TRBJ1-1, is as follows: DSGVTQTPKHLITATGQRVTLRCSPRSGDLSVYWYQQSLDQGLQFLIQYYNGEERAKGNILERFSAQQFPDLHSELNLSSLELGDSALYFCASARGQNTEAFFGQGTRLTVV.

The genes are TRBV3-1 (or the pseudogene TRBV3-2) and TRBJ2-1; D might be TRBD2 (5 bases). CDR1 and CDR2 (germline): LGHDT, YNNKEL (reference sequence). With 0 bases removed from V and 4 bases from J, the gap between germline ends came to 7 bases. This CDR3 has 14 amino acids. CDR3 bases: TGTGCCAGCAGCCAAGAAGCGGAATACAATGAGCAGTTCTTC. Its translation is CASSQEAEYNEQFF.

The CDR3 spells CASSLTVANYGYTF. The CDR3, as DNA: TGTGCCAGCAGCTTGACAGTCGCTAACTATGGCTACACCTTC. V gene TRBV5-5 combines with J gene TRBJ1-2, with D hard to call. The CDR3 length is 14 residues. Trimming cost V 1 base and J 0 bases, with 7 bases left between them. The germline V gene has CDR1 SGHKS and CDR2 YYEKEE (reference sequence).

This clone occurred once. The chain couples TRBV19 to TRBJ2-4; D gene ambiguous. Trimming removed 8 bases at V and 5 bases at J, with 13 bases between. The CDR3 contains 13 residues. Germline values: CDR1 LNHDA, CDR2 SQIVND (reference sequence). The CDR3 DNA follows: TGTGCCAGTGCAAGGGCTTCAGAAAACATTCAGTACTTC. As protein: CASARASENIQYF.

V gene TRBV7-6 combines with J gene TRBJ2-3, with 10 bases aligning to TRBD2. CDR1 SGHVS and CDR2 FNYEAQ come from the germline V gene. V was pared by 2 bases and J by 1 base, with 6 bases of the junction left unmatched. The CDR3 runs to 17 residues. For the CDR3, the DNA is TGTGCCAGCAGCTTACAAGCGGGGGGGACTCGCACAGATACGCAGTATTTT. Amino acid sequence: CASSLQAGGTRTDTQYF.

The chain couples TRBV9 to TRBJ2-2; 9 bases are a match to TRBD1. This CDR3 spans 16 amino acids. From germline, CDR1 is SGDLS and CDR2 YYNGEE. V lost 3 bases to trimming and J lost 6 bases; unmatched junction nucleotides: 9. CDR3 sequence (DNA): TGTGCCAGCAGCGGAGGATCCGGGACAGGGTCCGGGGAGCTGTTTTTT. This gives the protein CASSGGSGTGSGELFF.

This clone was counted between two and nine times. The chain recombines TRBV30 with TRBJ2-2; 7 positions match TRBD2. CDR3 length: 16 residues. The junction had 12 bases not matched to a gene; V was cut back by 4 bases and J by 4 bases. CDR1 is GTSNPN and CDR2 is SVGIG in the germline V gene (reference sequence). The CDR3: CAWNPNRGGVTGELFF. The CDR3, as DNA: TGTGCCTGGAATCCAAACCGCGGGGGAGTCACCGGGGAGCTGTTTTTT.

The chain links TRBV5-1 to TRBJ2-7; D unresolved. V lost 0 bases and J lost 4, with 11 bases in between. CDR1 is SGHRS and CDR2 is YFSETQ in the germline V gene. The CDR3 totals 14 residues. CDR3: CASSLGAGVYEQYF. The CDR3 nucleotides read TGCGCCAGCAGCTTGGGCGCAGGAGTATACGAGCAGTACTTC.

The chain couples TRBV5-1 to TRBJ2-5, with 9 bases lining up with TRBD1. The CDR3 runs 13 residues. Trimming removed 5 bases from V and 7 bases from J; junction bases left unmatched: 6. Germline V gives CDR1 SGHRS, CDR2 YFSETQ. CDR3 in amino acids: CASSRTGEGTQYF. The CDR3 DNA reads TGCGCCAGCAGTCGGACAGGGGAAGGGACCCAGTACTTC.